This TCR beta chain stems from a study of Graves' ophthalmopathy and Graves' hyperthyroidism. Excluded: other autoimmune disease, uncontrolled infection, pregnancy or lactation. CDR1 SGDLS and CDR2 YYNGEE come from the germline V gene. The CDR3 sequence is 15 residues long. The V and J ends lost 3 bases and 6 bases, in that order; junction bases with no gene match: 7. TCR beta CDR3 regions were amplified from RNA transcripts. First-round RT-PCR employed HTBI primers, with a second-round multiplex PCR after it. Each CDR3 protein is one row after TCRdb ran MiXCR on the multiplex PCR reads. The table lists approximately 210,000 distinct CDR3 sequences, 25% to 30% of them singletons.

The genes are TRBV9 and TRBJ2-4; 9 bases are a match to TRBD1. This receptor was taken from a man in his forties or fifties with Graves' ophthalmopathy. Sequenced material: peripheral blood. The CDR3: CASSGEGQGINIQYF. The DNA for the CDR3 is TGTGCCAGCAGCGGAGAAGGACAGGGGATAAACATTCAGTACTTC.